These 30 T cell receptor beta chains were sequenced from one sample in a study of identical twins. TCRdb analysed the 5' RACE reads with MiXCR anew, one entry per CDR3 protein. The table lists more than 400,000 distinct CDR3 sequences, roughly 15% of them singletons. These data were likewise used in another study, on yellow fever vaccine responses in identical twins.

The source material was CD4+ T cells sorted from blood. The receptors were gathered from a woman between 18 and 30 years old in good health.

V and J are TRBV24-1 and TRBJ2-1; D is ambiguous. Germline V gives CDR1 KGHDR, CDR2 SFDVKD. The CDR3 is 14 amino acids. The ends were cut back, 5 bases at V and 3 bases at J, with 10 bases in the middle. Here the CDR3 reads CATSAASSYNEQFF. CDR3 coding DNA: TGTGCCACCAGTGCGGCTAGTAGCTACAATGAGCAGTTCTTC.

This sequence joins TRBV5-1 and TRBJ2-5, with TRBD2 identical over 8 bases. V trimming: 1 base; J trimming: 4 bases; junction bases outside the gene matches: 9. The length of the CDR3 is 16 residues. Germline CDR1 and CDR2: SGHRS and YFSETQ. CDR3 sequence: CASSLSSGYKGETQYF. CDR3 in DNA: TGCGCCAGCAGCTTGTCTAGCGGGTATAAAGGAGAGACCCAGTACTTC.

This clonotype was found a few times. The chain couples TRBV29-1 to TRBJ2-1; D is uncertain. V lost 4 bases to trimming and J lost 4 bases, with 20 bases between them. The CDR3 length is 16 residues. Germline V gives CDR1 SQVTM, CDR2 ANQGSEA. The CDR3 DNA is TGCAGCGTTGTAAGTCACGGGCCCAACTCATACAATGAGCAGTTCTTC. It yields the protein CSVVSHGPNSYNEQFF.

This rearrangement joins TRBV12-3 or TRBV12-4 to TRBJ1-5; D gene ambiguous. This CDR3 has 15 residues. The germline V and J ends were trimmed by 8 bases and 1 base, with 15 bases remaining between them. CDR3 sequence (DNA): TGTGCCAGCCAAAGGGAGGAGCTAAGCAATCAGCCCCAGCATTTT. It yields the protein CASQREELSNQPQHF.

This clonotype turned up a few times. The chain uses TRBV2 and TRBJ1-2, with a possible D match to TRBD1 (5 bases). Trimming left V 5 bases short and J 5 bases short, with 9 bases between. Germline CDR1 SNHLY, CDR2 FYNNEI. This CDR3 is 12 amino acids long. This chain's CDR3 is CASSLGQYGYTF. CDR3 coding DNA: TGTGCCAGCAGTTTGGGGCAGTATGGCTACACCTTC.

This clonotype occurred a few times. The V and J genes are TRBV7-8 and TRBJ2-1, with 14 bases fitting TRBD2. The CDR3 length is 16 residues. The J segment lost 10 bases and the V segment lost 3 bases, leaving 8 bases of the junction unmatched. The V gene's germline CDR1 is SGHVS and CDR2 FQNEAQ. In DNA form, the CDR3 reads TGTGCCAGCAGCTTCGGGACTAGCGGGAGTGCGAGGGAGCAGTTCTTC. This translates into CASSFGTSGSAREQFF.

The rearrangement links TRBV5-1 to TRBJ2-1, with 7 bases aligning to TRBD1. V shed 4 bases, J shed 2 bases, and the junction held 15 bases outside the gene matches. The CDR3 runs 18 residues. Germline lookup yields CDR1 SGHRS and CDR2 YFSETQ. CDR3 bases: TGCGCCAGCAGCCCTAGGGGGCAGGGGCAGACCACCTACAATGAGCAGTTCTTC. Translated, it gives CASSPRGQGQTTYNEQFF.

This clonotype was seen more than once but under ten times. The chain carries TRBV12-3 or TRBV12-4 and TRBJ1-2; 9 bases align to TRBD1. J lost 7 bases, V lost 5 bases, and 5 bases had no gene match. The CDR3 is 13 amino acids. The CDR3 DNA is TGTGCCAGCAGTGGACAGGGGACGGGTGGCTACACCTTC. Amino acids: CASSGQGTGGYTF.

The rearrangement uses TRBV24-1 and TRBJ2-2; tentatively, D is TRBD1 (5 bases). The V end lost 4 bases, the J end lost 4 bases, and 9 bases lay between the germline ends. Germline values: CDR1 KGHDR, CDR2 SFDVKD. The CDR3 covers 14 residues. The CDR3 spells CATSESGITGELFF. DNA of the CDR3: TGTGCCACCAGTGAGTCAGGGATCACCGGGGAGCTGTTTTTT.

This clonotype was seen a handful of times. The V and J genes are TRBV12-3 or TRBV12-4 and TRBJ1-1, with 11 bases identical to TRBD1. There are 15 residues in the CDR3. The V gene end was trimmed by 3 bases and the J gene end by 5 bases; junction bases not matched to a gene: 5. CDR3 nucleotides: TGTGCCAGCAGTTTTTTGGACAGGGGGCCAACTGAAGCTTTCTTT. This translates into CASSFLDRGPTEAFF.

This clonotype has more than one count but fewer than ten. The V gene is TRBV29-1, the J gene TRBJ1-4, with TRBD1 identical over 10 bases. This CDR3 is 14 amino acids long. Germline trimming cut 4 bases from V and 7 bases from J; bases unmatched to any gene: 6. Germline-derived CDR1 and CDR2 are SQVTM and ANQGSEA. The chain's CDR3 is CSVAPGQGIEKLFF. Here the CDR3 DNA reads TGCAGCGTTGCGCCGGGACAGGGGATTGAAAAACTGTTTTTT.

The rearrangement joins TRBV27 to TRBJ1-2, with D possibly TRBD1 on 5 matching bases. The germline V and J ends were trimmed by 4 bases and 0 bases, with 15 bases remaining between them. This CDR3 comprises 16 residues. Germline lookup yields CDR1 MNHEY and CDR2 SMNVEV (reference sequence). CDR3: CASSSLGGKTNYGYTF. The CDR3 DNA reads as TGTGCCAGCAGTTCTCTCGGGGGGAAAACTAACTATGGCTACACCTTC.

This clonotype was detected ten times or more. The V call is TRBV7-3, the J call TRBJ2-1; D not certain. V shed 1 base and J shed 5 bases, with 9 bases lying between them. Germline V gives CDR1 SGHTA, CDR2 FQGTGA. The CDR3 is made up of 14 amino acids. The CDR3 DNA follows: TGTGCCAGCAGCTTAAGGCTTGAGGACAATGAGCAGTTCTTC. This gives the protein CASSLRLEDNEQFF.

V usage is TRBV11-2 and J usage is TRBJ2-1, with D perhaps given as TRBD1 or TRBD2 (5 bases each). The V and J ends lost 5 bases and 7 bases respectively, with 9 bases between them. This CDR3 contains 12 residues. CDR1 SGHAT and CDR2 FQNNGV come from the germline V gene. The DNA of the CDR3 is TGTGCCAGCAGCCGAGGGGAAAATGAGCAGTTCTTC. Translated: CASSRGENEQFF.

J is TRBJ1-3 and V is TRBV2; 10 bases are a match to TRBD1. The trim removed 4 bases at V and 2 bases at J, leaving 2 bases unmatched. The CDR3 contains 15 residues. The germline V gene encodes CDR1 SNHLY and CDR2 FYNNEI. The CDR3 protein is CASSAGQGAGNTIYF. The CDR3 region has the DNA TGTGCCAGCAGTGCCGGACAGGGGGCTGGAAACACCATATATTTT.

This clonotype showed up just a few times. The gene calls are TRBV9 and TRBJ1-6, with D tentatively TRBD1 (6 bases). The germline V and J ends were trimmed by 3 bases and 9 bases, with 13 bases remaining between them. The CDR3 has 14 amino acids. The germline V gene has CDR1 SGDLS and CDR2 YYNGEE. The CDR3 is CASSARQEGSPLHF. CDR3 DNA: TGTGCCAGCAGCGCGCGACAGGAGGGTTCACCCCTCCACTTT. Full variable domain (remainder filled in from reference TRBV9 and TRBJ1-6): DSGVTQTPKHLITATGQRVTLRCSPRSGDLSVYWYQQSLDQGLQFLIQYYNGEERAKGNILERFSAQQFPDLHSELNLSSLELGDSALYFCASSARQEGSPLHFGNGTRLTVT.

The table lists this clonotype with many counts. The gene calls are TRBV12-3 or TRBV12-4 and TRBJ2-2, with D unresolved. This CDR3 contains 12 residues. Trimming cost V 6 bases and J 0 bases, with 2 bases left between them. CDR3 in DNA: TGTGCCAGCAGCTCGAACACCGGGGAGCTGTTTTTT. Translating it yields CASSSNTGELFF.

In its sample, this clonotype was seen a few times. The CDR3, as DNA: TGTGCCAGCAGCCAAGATAGTGGCAGCCATAATTCACCCCTCCACTTT. It translates to CASSQDSGSHNSPLHF. V is TRBV3-1 and J is TRBJ1-6, with no clear D. The CDR3 spans 16 residues. Trimming took 0 bases from V and 5 from J, leaving 11 bases between them. Germline values: CDR1 LGHDT, CDR2 YNNKEL (reference sequence).

Worth noting for this clonotype: An end of the junction does not agree with germline; a read error may underlie this. V is TRBV7-9 and J is TRBJ2-3; 7 bases align to TRBD2. Germline assignment: CDR1 SEHNR and CDR2 FQNEAQ (reference sequence). CDR3 size: 12 residues. CDR3 bases: TGCTCCTGGTCTAGCGGAAAAGATACGCAGTATTTT. Translation: CSWSSGKDTQYF.

The chain is built from TRBV6-1 and TRBJ1-6; D might be TRBD1 (5 bases). Trimming stripped 1 base from V and 4 bases from J, with 11 bases between. CDR1 and CDR2 (germline): MNHNS, SASEGT. CDR3 length: 16 residues. CDR3 DNA sequence: TGTGCCAGCAGTGAAGAGGGGTTTGGGTATAATTCACCCCTCCACTTT. Amino acid sequence: CASSEEGFGYNSPLHF.

The rearrangement joins TRBV10-2 to TRBJ1-2; the D gene is possibly TRBD1 (5 bases). Germline CDR1 and CDR2: WSHSY and SAAADI. The CDR3 totals 17 residues. V lost 0 bases to trimming and J lost 4 bases, with 18 bases between them. The CDR3 bases are TGCGCCAGCAGTGAGTCGCTCGTGAGCGGGGGGATCTATGGCTACACCTTC. It translates to CASSESLVSGGIYGYTF.

This clonotype was counted only a few times. This chain uses TRBV20-1 with TRBJ2-1; weak D call: TRBD1 (6 bases). From germline, CDR1 is DFQATT and CDR2 SNEGSKA (reference sequence). The V end lost 1 base, the J end lost 5 bases, and 15 bases lay between the germline ends. This CDR3 has 15 amino acids. The CDR3 region is CSARGEGGKHNEQFF. For the CDR3, the DNA is TGCAGTGCTAGAGGAGAAGGGGGAAAACACAATGAGCAGTTCTTC.

The table lists this clonotype with a few counts. The rearrangement joins TRBV5-5 to TRBJ2-1; D is ambiguous. Trimming removed 0 bases at V and 7 bases at J, with 11 bases between. The V gene's germline CDR1 is SGHKS and CDR2 YYEKEE (reference sequence). CDR3 length: 14 amino acids. The chain's CDR3 is CASSLVSRVNEQFF. The CDR3 DNA reads TGTGCCAGCAGCTTGGTCAGTAGAGTGAATGAGCAGTTCTTC.

The table lists this clonotype with a few counts. The rearrangement uses TRBV9 and TRBJ2-2; D unclear. The CDR3 extends over 15 amino acids. The germline V gene has CDR1 SGDLS and CDR2 YYNGEE. The V end lost 1 base, the J end lost 0 bases, and 7 bases lay between the germline ends. CDR3 loop: CASSVTDSNTGELFF. CDR3 in DNA: TGTGCCAGCAGCGTAACAGATTCGAACACCGGGGAGCTGTTTTTT.

This clonotype was picked up a small number of times. The chain employs TRBV14 and TRBJ2-3; D is unresolved. The CDR3 extends over 13 amino acids. Looked up from germline, CDR1 is SGHDN and CDR2 is FVKESK. The V end lost 2 bases, the J end lost 1 base, and 4 bases lay between the germline ends. The CDR3 reads CASSQYGTDTQYF. CDR3 sequence (DNA): TGTGCCAGCAGCCAATATGGCACAGATACGCAGTATTTT.

The chain links TRBV6-5 to TRBJ2-7; 11 bases fit TRBD2. V lost 0 bases to trimming and J lost 2 bases; unmatched junction nucleotides: 6. The CDR3 extends over 17 amino acids. Germline V lookup: CDR1 MNHEY, CDR2 SVGAGI. The DNA for the CDR3 is TGTGCCAGCAGTTACTCGACGGGGACTAGCGGCCCCTACGAGCAGTACTTC. It encodes CASSYSTGTSGPYEQYF.

This clonotype was found many times. The chain carries TRBV5-1 and TRBJ2-1, with 10 bases aligning to TRBD1. The CDR3 runs 16 residues. V trimming: 4 bases; J trimming: 4 bases; junction bases outside the gene matches: 8. Germline V gene lookup returns CDR1 SGHRS and CDR2 YFSETQ. The CDR3 protein is CASSSPPGQGYNEQFF. The CDR3 DNA sequence: TGCGCCAGCAGCAGCCCTCCGGGACAGGGGTACAATGAGCAGTTCTTC.

This chain links TRBV5-1 with TRBJ2-1, with 11 bases identical to TRBD2. The length of the CDR3 is 15 residues. V trimming: 8 bases; J trimming: 0 bases; junction bases outside the gene matches: 4. CDR1 and CDR2 from the germline V gene are SGHRS and YFSETQ. The CDR3 loop is CASLAGGSSYNEQFF. DNA of the CDR3: TGCGCCAGTTTAGCGGGAGGGAGCTCCTACAATGAGCAGTTCTTC.

J is TRBJ2-1 and V is TRBV6-1; perhaps TRBD2 as D (6 bases). Germline V gene data show CDR1 as MNHNS and CDR2 as SASEGT. The CDR3 is made up of 13 amino acids. Trimming took off 7 bases at V and 5 bases at J, with 12 bases between the two ends. CDR3 region: CASKRGGNNEQFF. The CDR3 DNA reads as TGTGCCAGCAAGCGTGGGGGGAACAATGAGCAGTTCTTC.

The chain recombines TRBV5-1 with TRBJ2-1, with a possible D match to TRBD2 (5 bases). V was clipped by 1 base and J by 4 bases, with 15 bases between them. Per germline, CDR1 SGHRS and CDR2 YFSETQ. CDR3 length: 16 amino acids. The CDR3 DNA follows: TGCGCCAGCAGCTTGTCGGACTCTCGGGGTTACAATGAGCAGTTCTTC. Translating it yields CASSLSDSRGYNEQFF.